Here is one T cell receptor beta chain with its context. This record comes from a study of cytomegalovirus exposure and HLA in healthy donors. The PCR had 60 Vbeta and 13 Jbeta primers. Data came from immunoSEQ multiplex PCR; TCRdb stores just in-frame clones and leaves some out. This sample carries 150,000 to 200,000 clones, approximately 86% of them seen once, and the ten largest clones take approximately 2%. The germline V gene has CDR1 SGHRS and CDR2 YFSETQ. The CDR3 contains 13 residues. V shed 3 bases and J 3 bases; nucleotides not matched to a gene: 3. This receptor was taken from a woman under 30 in good health and CMV-seronegative. V gene TRBV5-1 combines with J gene TRBJ2-7; 7 bases are shared with TRBD2. Sequencing was carried out using PBMCs. The CDR3 is CASSWGDYYEQYF. The CDR3 bases are TGCGCCAGCAGCTGGGGGGACTACTACGAGCAGTACTTC.